This TCR beta chain comes out of a study of shared clonotypes between healthy human individuals. The CDR3 is 17 residues long. This clone was found once. Sequencing used immunoSEQ multiplex PCR; TCRdb keeps in-frame clones, though not all of them. This sample yields millions of clones, of which 85% to 95% are seen a single time; about 0.13% belongs to the top ten. This chain links TRBV1 with TRBJ1-6. TRBV1 is a pseudogene locus. The sequence was obtained from a man younger than 30 in good health. The sample comprised naive CD4+ T cells sorted from blood. As to subset: CD45RA+ positively selected. CDR3 residues: CTSSLPVGEKRNSPLHF. CDR3 nucleotides: TGCACCAGCAGCCTTCCGGTTGGGGAAAAAAGGAATTCACCCCTCCACTTT.